A single sample gave rise to the 18 T cell receptor beta chains below, sequenced in a study of T-cell memory formation after mild COVID-19 (dated by TCRdb to the early 2020s). The library was prepared using 5' RACE. Data came from an Illumina NovaSeq 6000. TCRdb applied fastp at Q25 and MiXCR to the public reads, then kept only in-frame beta chains. Rows matching on CDR3 protein sequence are summarized as one entry with the most common DNA and genes. The sample table holds 580,000 or so distinct CDR3 sequences, of which approximately 15% were seen once. The ten largest clonotypes hold about 8.1% of the sample. Specimen: PBMCs or a T cell subset sorted from them (not recorded which). These receptor sequences come from an adult woman who had mild COVID-19 (a few samples of this study predate the infection). The sample titles of this study are shuffled in the database, so cell type and time point are left out; the donor was told from shared clones.

The chain recombines TRBV5-1 with TRBJ2-1; D assignment may be TRBD1 or TRBD2 (6 bases each). V lost 0 bases and J lost 8, with 15 bases in between. This CDR3 contains 15 residues. Germline lookup yields CDR1 SGHRS and CDR2 YFSETQ. CDR3 region: CASSLDPRGRDEQFF. CDR3 DNA sequence: TGCGCCAGCAGCTTGGATCCCCGGGGGCGGGATGAGCAGTTCTTC.

J is TRBJ1-6 and V is TRBV4-1; 7 bases align to TRBD1. Trimming removed 2 bases from V and 19 bases from J; junction bases left unmatched: 8. CDR3 length: 12 residues. Germline V lookup: CDR1 MGHRA, CDR2 YSYEKL. In nucleotides, the CDR3 is TGCGCCAGCAGCCAACCGAGGGACAGACTACACTTT. Protein product: CASSQPRDRLHF.

At least ten counts were recorded for this clonotype. The chain couples TRBV7-9 to TRBJ2-5; D is ambiguous. V was shortened by 5 bases and J by 1 base, with 11 bases between the two germline ends. The germline V gene encodes CDR1 SEHNR and CDR2 FQNEAQ (reference sequence). The CDR3 loop spans 14 amino acids. The CDR3 spells CASSPQRLQETQYF. In DNA form, the CDR3 reads TGTGCCAGCAGCCCCCAGAGGCTCCAAGAGACCCAGTACTTC.

This clonotype was counted a few times. The gene calls are TRBV12-3 or TRBV12-4 and TRBJ1-1; D uncertain. V dropped 4 bases and J dropped 11 bases, with 14 bases sitting between them. The CDR3 is made up of 12 amino acids. CDR3 coding DNA: TGTGCCAGCAGTTGGGAGGTTTTCTCGGCTTTCTTT. Protein: CASSWEVFSAFF.

The chain is built from TRBV20-1 and TRBJ2-7, with D possibly matching TRBD1 (5 bases). Between the trimmed V and J ends, which lost 2 bases and 0 bases, there was a span of 8 bases. This CDR3 contains 13 residues. Germline loops: CDR1 DFQATT, CDR2 SNEGSKA (reference sequence). The CDR3 region is CSARQGISYEQYF. The CDR3 DNA reads TGCAGTGCTAGACAGGGAATCTCCTACGAGCAGTACTTC.

In nucleotides, the CDR3 is TGCAGTGCGCAGCCCCAGGATATTGGCAATCAGCCCCAGCATTTT. The encoded protein is CSAQPQDIGNQPQHF. This chain links TRBV20-1 with TRBJ1-5; D remains ambiguous. V was cut by 6 bases and J by 2 bases, with 17 bases left in between. CDR1 and CDR2 (germline): DFQATT, SNEGSKA (reference sequence). The CDR3 consists of 15 residues.

The chain combines TRBV5-1 with TRBJ2-1, with 8 bases identical to TRBD2. Germline V gene sequence: CDR1 SGHRS, CDR2 YFSETQ. The CDR3 consists of 15 residues. Trimming cost V 0 bases and J 5 bases; bases outside gene matches: 4. CDR3 in amino acids: CASSLEASGHNEQFF. CDR3 DNA: TGCGCCAGCAGCTTGGAGGCTAGCGGGCACAATGAGCAGTTCTTC. Supplemented by reference TRBV5-1 and TRBJ2-1, the full variable domain reads KAGVTQTPRYLIKTRGQQVTLSCSPISGHRSVSWYQQTPGQGLQFLFEYFSETQRNKGNFPGRFSGRQFSNSRSEMNVSTLELGDSALYLCASSLEASGHNEQFFGPGTRLTVL.

The V gene is TRBV9, the J gene TRBJ1-2; possible D gene TRBD1, 5 bases. Germline loops: CDR1 SGDLS, CDR2 YYNGEE. This CDR3 is built from 14 residues. Between the trimmed V and J ends, which lost 3 bases and 4 bases, there was a span of 13 bases. In DNA form, the CDR3 reads TGTGCCAGCAGCGCAGCTGGGGGGGTCTATGGCTACACCTTC. The encoded protein is CASSAAGGVYGYTF. The whole variable domain, filled in from reference TRBV9 and TRBJ1-2, reads DSGVTQTPKHLITATGQRVTLRCSPRSGDLSVYWYQQSLDQGLQFLIQYYNGEERAKGNILERFSAQQFPDLHSELNLSSLELGDSALYFCASSAAGGVYGYTFGSGTRLTVV.

The chain links TRBV24-1 to TRBJ2-5; 8 bases map to TRBD2. The length of the CDR3 is 14 residues. Germline loops: CDR1 KGHDR, CDR2 SFDVKD. Unmatched junction bases numbered 1, after V lost 4 bases and J lost 1 base. The CDR3 sequence: CATSEGTSQETQYF. CDR3 DNA: TGTGCCACCAGTGAAGGGACTAGCCAAGAGACCCAGTACTTC.

This chain uses TRBV7-8 with TRBJ1-1; D uncertain. The CDR3 contains 17 residues. Germline V gene data show CDR1 as SGHVS and CDR2 as FQNEAQ. The V end was cut by 4 bases, the J end by 3 bases, with 21 bases between. The CDR3 coding sequence is TGTGCCAGCAGCTCGATCCGGGATCCCTACGGGGACACTGAAGCTTTCTTT. Translated, it gives CASSSIRDPYGDTEAFF.

This rearrangement joins TRBV5-6 to TRBJ1-2; D unclear. The CDR3 length is 14 residues. CDR1 and CDR2 from the germline V gene are SGHDT and YYEEEE. Trimming removed 4 bases at V and 5 bases at J, with 15 bases between. CDR3 sequence: CASSPLDARYGYTF. The CDR3 coding sequence is TGTGCCAGCAGCCCCTTAGATGCGAGGTATGGCTACACCTTC.

This clonotype occurred a few times. The chain combines TRBV6-4 with TRBJ2-1; TRBD2 might be the D (6 bases). CDR1 and CDR2 from the germline V gene are MRHNA and SNTAGT. There are 15 residues in the CDR3. Trimming removed 3 bases at V and 2 bases at J, with 11 bases between. The CDR3 DNA reads as TGTGCCAGCAGTGAGGGGCGGGACCCCTACAATGAGCAGTTCTTC. Its translation: CASSEGRDPYNEQFF.

This clonotype was recorded many times. This chain uses TRBV9 with TRBJ2-3, with D tentatively TRBD2 (7 bases). V was cut by 6 bases and J by 2 bases, with 16 bases left in between. The CDR3 covers 15 residues. Germline CDR1 and CDR2: SGDLS and YYNGEE. CDR3 DNA sequence: TGTGCCAGCACCCAGGGAGGGGGGCCCACAGATACGCAGTATTTT. Protein: CASTQGGGPTDTQYF.

On this clonotype: A much bigger clone sits one base away, suggesting this may be a read error. This chain uses TRBV4-1 with TRBJ2-2; TRBD2 might be the D (5 bases). Between the trimmed V and J ends, which lost 0 bases and 5 bases, there was a span of 7 bases. Germline-derived CDR1 and CDR2 are MGHRA and YSYEKL. The CDR3 extends over 14 amino acids. CDR3 loop: CASSQDGETGELFF. The CDR3 bases are TGCGCCAGCAGCCAAGACGGGGAAACCGGGGAGCTGTTTTTT.

Many counts were recorded for this clonotype. The chain couples TRBV5-1 to TRBJ1-1; no clear D. V lost 4 bases and J lost 2, with 9 bases in between. The CDR3 has 13 residues. Germline CDR1 and CDR2: SGHRS and YFSETQ. In DNA form, the CDR3 reads TGCGCCAGCAGCGCGGGAGGCAACACTGAAGCTTTCTTT. Protein sequence: CASSAGGNTEAFF.

This clonotype was found a few times. This chain uses TRBV12-3 or TRBV12-4 with TRBJ1-3, with 8 bases aligning to TRBD1. This CDR3 region has 14 residues. Trimming removed 8 bases from V and 0 bases from J; junction bases left unmatched: 3. For the CDR3, the DNA is TGTGCCAGCGGACAGGGTCTCTCTGGAAACACCATATATTTT. Translated, it gives CASGQGLSGNTIYF.

This clonotype showed up just a few times. This chain's CDR3 is CASSLSAGAGKTQYF. The CDR3 DNA reads as TGTGCCAGCAGTTTATCTGCAGGGGCTGGTAAGACCCAGTACTTC. This chain joins TRBV27 and TRBJ2-5; maybe TRBD1 (6 bases). Germline assignment: CDR1 MNHEY and CDR2 SMNVEV (reference sequence). Deletions cut 0 bases from V and 6 bases from J, with 14 bases between. The CDR3 is 15 amino acids.

The chain carries TRBV12-3 or TRBV12-4 and TRBJ2-7, with 7 bases matching TRBD2. The CDR3 runs 15 residues. After removal of 1 base from V and 3 bases from J, the junction contained 6 bases not matched to a gene. As DNA, the CDR3 is TGTGCCAGCAGTTTAGGAAGCGGGACCGGCTACGAGCAGTACTTC. Its protein is CASSLGSGTGYEQYF.